This T cell receptor beta chain originates from a study of identical twins. The CDR3 covers 17 residues. Germline values: CDR1 SGHVS, CDR2 FNYEAQ. Trimming pared 2 bases from V and 1 base from J, leaving 16 bases between. This clonotype was observed at least ten times. TCRdb passed the 5' RACE reads through MiXCR, listing each CDR3 protein once. The table shows some 320,000 distinct CDR3 sequences, with 9% to 15% occurring only once. The data also belong to a second study, concerning yellow fever vaccine responses in identical twins.

The genes are TRBV7-6 and TRBJ2-3, with D possibly matching TRBD2 (5 bases). This clonotype was sampled from a woman in her late teens or twenties in good health. The material sequenced was CD8+ T cells sorted from blood. In DNA, the CDR3 is TGTGCCAGCAGCTTAACGGAACGGGAATTGGGCACAGATACGCAGTATTTT. Amino acid sequence: CASSLTERELGTDTQYF. The whole variable domain, remainder taken from reference TRBV7-6 and TRBJ2-3, is GAGVSQSPRYKVTKRGQDVALRCDPISGHVSLYWYRQALGQGPEFLTYFNYEAQQDKSGLPNDRFSAERPEGSISTLTIQRTEQRDSAMYRCASSLTERELGTDTQYFGPGTRLTVL.